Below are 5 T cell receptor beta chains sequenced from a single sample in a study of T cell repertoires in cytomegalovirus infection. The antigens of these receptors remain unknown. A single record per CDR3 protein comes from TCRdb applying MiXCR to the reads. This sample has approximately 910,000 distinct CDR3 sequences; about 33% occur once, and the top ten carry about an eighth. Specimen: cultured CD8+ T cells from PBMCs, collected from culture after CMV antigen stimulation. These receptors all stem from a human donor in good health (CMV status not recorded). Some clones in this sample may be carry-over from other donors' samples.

CDR3 bases: TGTGCCAGCAGCCCTCGGGCCCCCCCCAGGCGTGAGACCCAGTACTTC. Translating it yields CASSPRAPPRRETQYF. The J gene is TRBJ2-5, the V gene TRBV9; D remains unclear. Per the germline V gene, CDR1 is SGDLS and CDR2 is YYNGEE. The CDR3 contains 16 residues. Deletions cut 4 bases from V and 5 bases from J, with 21 bases between.

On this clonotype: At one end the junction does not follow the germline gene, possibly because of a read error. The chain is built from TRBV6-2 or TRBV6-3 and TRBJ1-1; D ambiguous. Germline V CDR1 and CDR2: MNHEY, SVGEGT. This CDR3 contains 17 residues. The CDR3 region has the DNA TGTGTCAGCAGTTCAACCAGGAAACCAACACAAAACACTGAAGCTTTCTTT. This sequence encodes CVSSSTRKPTQNTEAFF.

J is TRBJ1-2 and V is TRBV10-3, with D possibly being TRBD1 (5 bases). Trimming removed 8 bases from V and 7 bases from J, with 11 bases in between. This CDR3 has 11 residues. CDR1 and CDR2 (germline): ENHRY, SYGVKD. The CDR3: CAILRASGYTF. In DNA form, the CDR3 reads TGTGCCATCCTCAGGGCTAGTGGCTACACCTTC.

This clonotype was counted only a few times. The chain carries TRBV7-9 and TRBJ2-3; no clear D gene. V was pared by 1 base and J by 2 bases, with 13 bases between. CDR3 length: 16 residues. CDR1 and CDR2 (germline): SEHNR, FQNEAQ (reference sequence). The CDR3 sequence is CASSLGARWDTDTQYF. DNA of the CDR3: TGTGCCAGCAGCTTAGGGGCTAGATGGGACACAGATACGCAGTATTTT. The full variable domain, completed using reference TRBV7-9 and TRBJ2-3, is DTGVSQNPRHKITKRGQNVTFRCDPISEHNRLYWYRQTLGQGPEFLTYFQNEAQLEKSRLLSDRFSAERPKGSFSTLEIQRTEQGDSAMYLCASSLGARWDTDTQYFGPGTRLTVL.

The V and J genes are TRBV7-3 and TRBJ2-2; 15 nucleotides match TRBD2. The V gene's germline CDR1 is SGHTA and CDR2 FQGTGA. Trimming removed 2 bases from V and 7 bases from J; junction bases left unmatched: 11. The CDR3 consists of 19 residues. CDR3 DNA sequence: TGTGCCAGCAGCTTATCCCCCTGGACTAGCGGGGGGGCTGACGGGGAGCTGTTTTTT. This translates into CASSLSPWTSGGADGELFF.